The 31 T cell receptor beta chains given below trace back to one sample, sequenced in a study of cytomegalovirus exposure and HLA in healthy donors. The PCR made use of 60 Vbeta and 13 Jbeta primers. The table came from immunoSEQ multiplex PCR; TCRdb's copy has only in-frame clones and leaves some out. The data contain 150,000 to 200,000 clones, 65% to 85% of them singletons. Sequenced material: PBMCs. Receptor source: a woman aged 35 to 49 in good health and CMV-seropositive.

The chain uses TRBV2 and TRBJ2-7, with TRBD2 as a possible D gene (5 bases). Germline V CDR1 and CDR2: SNHLY, FYNNEI. V lost 5 bases and J 2 bases, leaving 13 bases between the germline ends. The CDR3 consists of 14 residues. The CDR3 nucleotides read TGTGCCAGCAGTTATAGGACTGCGACCTACGAGCAGTACTTC. Residues: CASSYRTATYEQYF.

The chain recombines TRBV9 with TRBJ2-2; the match to TRBD1 covers 7 bases. This CDR3 has 14 amino acids. Per the germline V gene, CDR1 is SGDLS and CDR2 is YYNGEE. Germline trimming cut 4 bases from V and 4 bases from J; bases unmatched to any gene: 4. The CDR3 DNA sequence: TGTGCCAGCAGCCCCAACAGGGGCACCGGGGAGCTGTTTTTT. It yields the protein CASSPNRGTGELFF.

The sample holds one count of this clone. The rearrangement links TRBV19 to TRBJ1-2, with a possible D match to TRBD1 (5 bases). The length of the CDR3 is 13 residues. The V gene's germline CDR1 is LNHDA and CDR2 SQIVND (reference sequence). The V gene lost 2 bases and the J gene lost 8 bases, with 12 bases spanning the gap. DNA for the CDR3: TGTGCCAGTAGTATAAATCAGGGTCTGGGCTACACCTTC. Amino acids: CASSINQGLGYTF. The variable domain in full, with the rest retrieved from reference TRBV19 and TRBJ1-2, is DGGITQSPKYLFRKEGQNVTLSCEQNLNHDAMYWYRQDPGQGLRLIYYSQIVNDFQKGDIAEGYSVSREKKESFPLTVTSAQKNPTAFYLCASSINQGLGYTFGSGTRLTVV.

This CDR3 reads CASSLAGGVTEAFF. In nucleotides, the CDR3 is TGTGCCAGCAGTCTGGCCGGCGGGGTGACTGAAGCTTTCTTT. The chain carries TRBV6-1 and TRBJ1-1; D unclear. Germline assignment: CDR1 MNHNS and CDR2 SASEGT. V was shortened by 5 bases and J by 5 bases, with 15 bases between the two germline ends. This CDR3 region has 14 residues.

This clone was seen only once. The rearrangement uses TRBV19 and TRBJ1-1; 8 bases map to TRBD1. The germline gives CDR1 LNHDA, CDR2 SQIVND (reference sequence). Trimming removed 7 bases from V and 4 bases from J; junction bases left unmatched: 8. This CDR3 spans 14 amino acids. This chain's CDR3 is CASNVQGALTEAFF. As DNA, the CDR3 is TGTGCCAGTAACGTCCAGGGGGCTCTCACTGAAGCTTTCTTT.

V and J are TRBV18 and TRBJ2-7, with TRBD1 matching over 7 bases. CDR3 size: 13 residues. Germline trimming cut 3 bases from V and 6 bases from J; bases unmatched to any gene: 5. Germline V gene sequence: CDR1 KGHSH, CDR2 LQKENI. DNA of the CDR3: TGTGCCAGCTCACCTACCAACAGGGGCGAGCAGTACTTC. Translation gives CASSPTNRGEQYF.

This chain uses TRBV6-7 with TRBJ2-2; D is unclear. TRBV6-7 belongs to the ORF category, with a function that is uncertain. The germline V and J ends were trimmed by 6 bases and 13 bases, with 12 bases remaining between them. This CDR3 is 11 amino acids long. The CDR3 DNA is TGTGCCAGCAGACTCCCAGCAGGGCTGTTTTTT. It encodes CASRLPAGLFF.

The CDR3 DNA reads as TGTGCCAGCAGTTACGGTCCGGCGGGGAGGGGAGACATTCAGTACTTC. Translating it yields CASSYGPAGRGDIQYF. The V and J genes are TRBV6-6 and TRBJ2-4; TRBD2 matches 7 bases. This CDR3 is 16 amino acids long. Germline values: CDR1 MNHNY, CDR2 SVGAGI (reference sequence). J was trimmed by 8 bases and V by 2 bases; bases with no gene match: 12.

Points on this clone: In the same sample, other DNA sequences code for this CDR3. The chain is built from TRBV5-4 and TRBJ2-3; 7 bases fit TRBD2. The ends lost 0 bases at V and 6 bases at J; junction bases unmatched: 1. Germline V gene data show CDR1 as SGHNT and CDR2 as YYREEE (reference sequence). The CDR3 loop spans 13 amino acids. CDR3 DNA sequence: TGTGCCAGCAGCTTGGCGGGAGGTGATACGCAGTATTTT. Translation: CASSLAGGDTQYF.

Of note for this clone: A read error may produce the germline difference seen at one junction end. V is TRBV7-9 and J is TRBJ2-1; maybe TRBD1 (6 bases). The CDR3 runs 14 residues. Germline CDR1 SEHNR, CDR2 FQNEAQ (reference sequence). The CDR3: CSSSGRGEHNEQFF. In DNA, the CDR3 is TGTTCCAGCAGCGGCAGGGGTGAACACAATGAGCAGTTCTTC.

The genes are TRBV28 and TRBJ2-1; D might be TRBD1 (6 bases). This CDR3 is built from 15 residues. V lost 8 bases and J 6 bases, leaving 20 bases between the germline ends. CDR1 MDHEN and CDR2 SYDVKM come from the germline V gene. CDR3 residues: CASSDSRTVFNEQFF. In nucleotides, the CDR3 is TGTGCCAGCTCGGACTCAAGGACAGTTTTCAATGAGCAGTTCTTC. Supplemented by reference TRBV28 and TRBJ2-1, the full variable domain reads DVKVTQSSRYLVKRTGEKVFLECVQDMDHENMFWYRQDPGLGLRLIYFSYDVKMKEKGDIPEGYSVSREKKERFSLILESASTNQTSMYLCASSDSRTVFNEQFFGPGTRLTVL.

The chain joins TRBV2 to TRBJ2-7, with 7 bases aligning to TRBD1. The trim removed 8 bases at V and 4 bases at J, leaving 5 bases unmatched. In germline, CDR1 is SNHLY, CDR2 FYNNEI. This CDR3 has 12 residues. CDR3: CASRQGRYEQYF. CDR3 nucleotides: TGTGCCAGCCGACAGGGCCGGTACGAGCAGTACTTC.

This chain uses TRBV5-1 with TRBJ2-7, with D unclear. Trimming stripped 0 bases from V and 6 bases from J, with 13 bases between. Germline V gene sequence: CDR1 SGHRS, CDR2 YFSETQ. The CDR3 runs to 14 residues. The CDR3 reads CASSLDPPSGEQYF. CDR3 nucleotide sequence: TGCGCCAGCAGCTTGGATCCCCCTTCGGGCGAGCAGTACTTC.

The rearrangement links TRBV6-1 to TRBJ2-3; D perhaps matches TRBD2 (5 bases). CDR3 length: 14 amino acids. Germline assignment: CDR1 MNHNS and CDR2 SASEGT. Trimming took 8 bases from V and 6 from J, leaving 18 bases between them. For the CDR3, the DNA is TGTGCCAGCGGGAGAAGACCCCAGGTGGATACGCAGTATTTT. This codes for CASGRRPQVDTQYF.

The chain combines TRBV18 with TRBJ2-1; 8 bases are shared with TRBD1. This CDR3 is built from 16 residues. Germline V gives CDR1 KGHSH, CDR2 LQKENI. J gave up 1 base and V 3 bases, and 5 bases lay outside the gene matches. This chain's CDR3 is CASSPRDRGSYNEQFF. CDR3 DNA: TGTGCCAGCTCACCGAGAGACAGGGGTTCCTACAATGAGCAGTTCTTC. Using reference TRBV18 and TRBJ2-1 for the parts outside the CDR3, the full variable domain is NAGVMQNPRHLVRRRGQEARLRCSPMKGHSHVYWYRQLPEEGLKFMVYLQKENIIDESGMPKERFSAEFPKEGPSILRIQQVVRGDSAAYFCASSPRDRGSYNEQFFGPGTRLTVL.

This chain connects TRBV27 to TRBJ2-7; 10 bases line up with TRBD1. J gave up 7 bases and V 8 bases, and 8 bases lay outside the gene matches. The CDR3 loop spans 13 amino acids. In germline, CDR1 is MNHEY, CDR2 SMNVEV (reference sequence). The CDR3 bases are TGTGCCAGCCGGACAGGGGGTACGAGGGAGCAGTACTTC. Translation: CASRTGGTREQYF.

In its sample, this clone was seen once. The J gene is TRBJ2-6, the V gene TRBV5-1; D is perhaps TRBD2 (7 bases). The germline CDR1 and CDR2 sequences are SGHRS and YFSETQ. This CDR3 has 16 amino acids. The V and J ends lost 4 bases and 4 bases respectively, with 15 bases between them. In DNA, the CDR3 is TGCGCCAGCAGCCCGGGGGGCGGGACAGGGGCCAACGTCCTGACTTTC. Translated, it gives CASSPGGGTGANVLTF.

The chain employs TRBV2 and TRBJ2-1, with 10 bases lining up with TRBD2. The V and J ends lost 8 bases and 4 bases, in that order; junction bases with no gene match: 5. This CDR3 is built from 14 residues. Per germline, CDR1 SNHLY and CDR2 FYNNEI. The DNA for the CDR3 is TGTGCCAGCGTAGGACTAGCGGAATACAATGAGCAGTTCTTC. This translates into CASVGLAEYNEQFF.

The J gene is TRBJ2-5, the V gene TRBV7-9, with 9 bases fitting TRBD1. The CDR3 loop spans 17 amino acids. Germline loops: CDR1 SEHNR, CDR2 FQNEAQ (reference sequence). V was clipped by 5 bases and J by 3 bases; unmatched bases: 13. The CDR3 DNA reads TGTGCCAGCAGCATTTCATCCGGGACAGGGTTTAAAGAGACCCAGTACTTC. This codes for CASSISSGTGFKETQYF.

The chain is built from TRBV6-1 and TRBJ2-7; 9 bases are shared with TRBD2. V shed 5 bases, J shed 3 bases, and the junction held 5 bases outside the gene matches. This CDR3 has 14 amino acids. Per the germline V gene, CDR1 is MNHNS and CDR2 is SASEGT. CDR3 in amino acids: CASSLGLADYEQYF. CDR3 DNA sequence: TGTGCCAGCAGTTTGGGACTAGCTGACTACGAGCAGTACTTC.

V and J are TRBV6-5 and TRBJ1-2, with 7 nucleotides matching TRBD1. Germline V lookup: CDR1 MNHEY, CDR2 SVGAGI. This CDR3 spans 14 amino acids. The J segment lost 2 bases and the V segment lost 6 bases, leaving 6 bases of the junction unmatched. This CDR3 is CASRRTGLNYGYTF. In DNA form, the CDR3 reads TGTGCCAGCAGAAGGACAGGTCTCAACTATGGCTACACCTTC.

This chain links TRBV27 with TRBJ1-1; D possibly corresponds to TRBD1 (5 bases). The V gene lost 2 bases and the J gene lost 2 bases, with 12 bases spanning the gap. The CDR3 sequence is 15 residues long. From germline, CDR1 is MNHEY and CDR2 SMNVEV (reference sequence). CDR3 protein: CASSLAGMGNTEAFF. The CDR3 DNA sequence: TGTGCCAGCAGTTTAGCAGGGATGGGTAACACTGAAGCTTTCTTT.

This clone has only a few counts. The rearrangement joins TRBV10-2 to TRBJ1-1, with no clear D. This CDR3 has 13 amino acids. V lost 8 bases to trimming and J lost 11 bases, with 21 bases between them. Germline CDR1 and CDR2: WSHSY and SAAADI. CDR3 protein: CASSGGGPIGAFF. The CDR3 DNA is TGCGCCAGCTCAGGAGGAGGACCCATTGGCGCTTTCTTT.

The CDR3 DNA reads TGTGCCAGCAGCAGGACAGGGAACACCGGGGAGCTGTTTTTT. As protein: CASSRTGNTGELFF. The chain links TRBV6-5 to TRBJ2-2; 7 nucleotides line up with TRBD1. The J segment lost 1 base and the V segment lost 6 bases, leaving 2 bases of the junction unmatched. The CDR3 extends over 14 amino acids. Looked up from germline, CDR1 is MNHEY and CDR2 is SVGAGI.

The rearrangement joins TRBV5-8 to TRBJ2-1; 9 bases agree with TRBD2. J gave up 12 bases and V 1 base, and 5 bases lay outside the gene matches. The length of the CDR3 is 13 residues. In germline, CDR1 is SGHTS, CDR2 YDEGEE. DNA for the CDR3: TGTGCCAGCAGCTTGTTAGCGGGGGTAGGGCAGTTCTTC. Encoded protein: CASSLLAGVGQFF.

This clone has at least ten counts. The chain is built from TRBV5-1 and TRBJ1-2; D is possibly TRBD1 (5 bases). The CDR3 sequence is 15 residues long. Germline V gene sequence: CDR1 SGHRS, CDR2 YFSETQ. V was trimmed by 0 bases and J by 7 bases, leaving 16 bases between them. The CDR3: CASSLGQGREGGYTF. The CDR3 DNA follows: TGCGCCAGCAGCTTGGGGCAGGGAAGGGAAGGTGGCTACACCTTC.

The chain recombines TRBV6-5 with TRBJ2-1; 7 nucleotides agree with TRBD1. This CDR3 is built from 14 residues. Per germline, CDR1 MNHEY and CDR2 SVGAGI. V lost 4 bases and J lost 9; bases outside the gene matches: 9. CDR3 DNA: TGTGCCAGCAGTTCCCAGGGGGTGCGGAGTGAGCAGTTCTTC. Translated: CASSSQGVRSEQFF.

This clone appeared a few times. This chain links TRBV11-3 with TRBJ2-4; 7 bases fit TRBD2. This CDR3 has 13 amino acids. Losses at the gene ends were 5 bases for V and 7 bases for J; bases not matched to a gene: 5. Germline V gene lookup returns CDR1 SGHNT and CDR2 YENEEA. The CDR3 protein is CASSRGGENIQYF. The CDR3 coding sequence is TGTGCCAGCAGCCGGGGAGGGGAGAACATTCAGTACTTC.

This chain joins TRBV19 and TRBJ2-6, with 10 bases identical to TRBD1. The CDR3 has 19 amino acids. V was pared by 6 bases and J by 3 bases, with 14 bases of the junction left unmatched. Looked up from germline, CDR1 is LNHDA and CDR2 is SQIVND (reference sequence). The CDR3 DNA reads as TGTGCCAGTAGCTACCCCATGGGACAGGGGATAGGTGGGGCCAACGTCCTGACTTTC. This gives the protein CASSYPMGQGIGGANVLTF. The full variable domain, its missing parts supplied by reference TRBV19 and TRBJ2-6, is DGGITQSPKYLFRKEGQNVTLSCEQNLNHDAMYWYRQDPGQGLRLIYYSQIVNDFQKGDIAEGYSVSREKKESFPLTVTSAQKNPTAFYLCASSYPMGQGIGGANVLTFGAGSRLTVL.

The V call is TRBV20-1, the J call TRBJ1-2, with 7 positions matching TRBD1. CDR3 length: 11 residues. Losses at the gene ends were 6 bases for V and 7 bases for J; bases not matched to a gene: 5. Germline V gene lookup returns CDR1 DFQATT and CDR2 SNEGSKA (reference sequence). The DNA of the CDR3 is TGCAGTGCAAAGACAGGGTTTGGCTACACCTTC. This sequence encodes CSAKTGFGYTF.

In its sample, this clone was seen once. This chain joins TRBV30 and TRBJ1-6; 7 nucleotides agree with TRBD1. The length of the CDR3 is 14 residues. Germline CDR1 reads GTSNPN; CDR2 reads SVGIG (reference sequence). V lost 4 bases, J lost 5 bases, and 5 bases stayed unmatched. The CDR3 DNA reads as TGTGCCTGGACTAGACAGGGTAATAATTCACCCCTCCACTTT. This gives the protein CAWTRQGNNSPLHF.